This T cell receptor (beta chain) was identified in a study of T-cell memory formation after mild COVID-19. Study observations and caveats: While clones contracting from day 15 to 85 were balanced between CD4 and CD8, later expanders leaned CD4+. Confirmation was lacking for SARS-CoV-2 specificity of second-wave clones that peaked on day 37. The study detected some responding clones in pre-infection memory, suggesting cross-reactive memory joined.

TCRdb reanalysed the 5' RACE reads using MiXCR and keeps one entry per CDR3 protein. The sample has roughly 190,000 distinct CDR3 sequences; 15% to 20% are singletons. V lost 5 bases and J lost 0, with 9 bases in between. Germline-derived CDR1 and CDR2 are SGHRS and YFSETQ. The CDR3 is 13 residues long. As for this clonotype: Its antigen is unidentified.

J is TRBJ2-7 and V is TRBV5-1, with a weak D call TRBD1 (5 bases). The clonotype comes from an adult woman who had mild COVID-19 (a few samples of this study predate the infection). Cell type and time point are not known. Sequenced material: PBMCs or a T cell subset sorted from them (not recorded which). CDR3 sequence reads: CASRDSSSYEQYF. CDR3 nucleotides: TGCGCCAGCAGAGACAGTAGCTCCTACGAGCAGTACTTC.